Listed below are T cell receptor beta chains from one sample, sequenced in a study of shared clonotypes between healthy human individuals. Assay used: immunoSEQ multiplex PCR; TCRdb lists only in-frame clones, some missing. The sample includes about 2.1 million clones, 90% to 95% seen only once; the top ten take 1.5% to 2%. Sequencing input: naive CD8+ T cells from PBMCs. The receptor source for this set is a man aged 18 to 29 in good health. Some clones in this sample may be carry-over from other donors' samples. Both conserved end residues are part of each CDR3. The D gene is left open where the match is weak. Rows give clone size only sometimes, using once, few, many, or a class for an expanded clone.

clone_size	d_call	v_call	j_call	cdr3_aa	cdr3_nt
.	.	TRBV9	TRBJ1-4	CASSAGQINEKLFF	TGTGCCAGCAGCGCCGGACAGATAAATGAAAAACTGTTTTTT
.	.	TRBV6-5	TRBJ1-1	CASSYSTGGRTFEAFF	TGTGCCAGCAGTTACTCGACTGGAGGCAGGACCTTTGAAGCTTTCTTT
.	TRBD2	TRBV4-1	TRBJ2-7	CASSQGGGREQYF	TGCGCCAGCAGCCAAGGCGGGGGACGCGAGCAGTACTTC
.	TRBD1	TRBV27	TRBJ2-3	CASSPLDRMDTQYF	TGTGCCAGCAGTCCTCTGGACAGGATGGATACGCAGTATTTT
.	TRBD2	TRBV28	TRBJ2-7	CASLGKREAPSYEQYF	TGTGCCAGCCTTGGGAAGCGGGAGGCCCCGTCCTACGAGCAGTACTTC
.	.	TRBV28	TRBJ2-7	CASSLILLQGSYEQYF	TGTGCCAGCAGTTTAATCTTGTTACAGGGCTCCTACGAGCAGTACTTC
.	.	TRBV5-1	TRBJ1-1	CASSLKGWGTEAFF	TGCGCCAGCAGCTTAAAGGGGTGGGGCACTGAAGCTTTCTTT
.	TRBD1	TRBV19	TRBJ2-7	CASRQGSSYEQYF	TGTGCCAGTCGACAGGGGAGCTCCTACGAGCAGTACTTC
.	.	TRBV6-1	TRBJ2-1	CASSSRRNEQFF	TGTGCCAGCAGTTCTCGACGCAATGAGCAGTTCTTC
.	TRBD2	TRBV7-9	TRBJ2-3	CASSFLDSGMVDTQYF	TGTGCCAGCAGCTTTCTTGATAGCGGGATGGTAGATACGCAGTATTTT
.	TRBD2	TRBV30	TRBJ2-1	CAWNRLAGVNEQFF	TGTGCCTGGAATCGCCTAGCGGGAGTCAATGAGCAGTTCTTC
.	TRBD2	TRBV2	TRBJ2-7	CASSEALRAGAFHEQYF	TGTGCCAGCAGTGAAGCGCTTCGGGCGGGAGCTTTCCACGAGCAGTACTTC
.	.	TRBV7-9	TRBJ1-2	CASSLETLRGYTF	TGTGCCAGCAGCTTAGAAACCCTGCGCGGCTACACCTTC
once	TRBD2	TRBV9	TRBJ2-2	CASSVVETSGSLRELFF	TGTGCCAGCAGCGTAGTAGAGACTAGCGGGAGTTTGCGAGAGCTGTTTTTT
.	TRBD2	TRBV27	TRBJ2-7	CASSLYWGSLAGESHEQYF	TGTGCCAGCAGTTTATATTGGGGGTCTCTAGCGGGAGAATCCCACGAGCAGTACTTC